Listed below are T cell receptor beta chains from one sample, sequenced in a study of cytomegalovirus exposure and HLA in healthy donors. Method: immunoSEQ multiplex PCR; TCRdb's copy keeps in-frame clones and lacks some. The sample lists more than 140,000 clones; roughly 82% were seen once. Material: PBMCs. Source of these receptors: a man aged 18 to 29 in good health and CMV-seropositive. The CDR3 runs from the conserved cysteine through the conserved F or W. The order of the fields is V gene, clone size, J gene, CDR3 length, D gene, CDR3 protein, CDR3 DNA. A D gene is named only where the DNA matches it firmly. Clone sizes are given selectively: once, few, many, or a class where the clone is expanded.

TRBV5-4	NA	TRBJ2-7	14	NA	CASSLARVGGEQYF	TGTGCCAGCAGCTTGGCCAGGGTCGGTGGCGAGCAGTACTTC
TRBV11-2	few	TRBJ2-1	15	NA	CASFSRASSYNEQFF	TGTGCCAGCTTCTCCAGGGCGAGCTCCTACAATGAGCAGTTCTTC
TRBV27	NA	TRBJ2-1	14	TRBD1	CASRDRAPYNEQFF	TGTGCCAGCAGAGACAGGGCTCCCTACAATGAGCAATTCTTC
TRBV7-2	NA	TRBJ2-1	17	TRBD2	CASSFGVAGIVVGEQFF	TGTGCCAGCAGCTTCGGAGTAGCGGGAATTGTGGTCGGTGAGCAGTTCTTC
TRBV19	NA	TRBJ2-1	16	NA	CASSIGGGNSYNEQFF	TGTGCCAGTAGTATAGGTGGCGGGAACTCCTACAATGAGCAGTTCTTC
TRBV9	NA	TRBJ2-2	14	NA	CASSVGRGTGELFF	TGTGCCAGCAGCGTAGGGCGAGGAACCGGGGAGCTGTTTTTT
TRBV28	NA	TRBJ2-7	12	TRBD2	CASSSGSYEQYF	TGTGCCAGTTCTAGCGGAAGTTACGAGCAGTACTTC
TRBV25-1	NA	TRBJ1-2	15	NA	CASSAHSTINYGYTF	TGTGCCAGCAGTGCCCACTCGACAATTAACTATGGCTACACCTTC
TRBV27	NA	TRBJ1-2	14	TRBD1	CASRGTGESYGYTF	TGTGCCAGCAGGGGGACAGGGGAAAGCTATGGCTACACCTTC
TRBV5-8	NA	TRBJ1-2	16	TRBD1	CASSWDRGTVNYGYTF	TGTGCCAGCAGCTGGGACAGGGGGACCGTTAACTATGGCTACACCTTC
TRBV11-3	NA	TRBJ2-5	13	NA	CASSLTVGETQYF	TGTGCCAGCAGCTTAACCGTCGGAGAGACCCAGTACTTC
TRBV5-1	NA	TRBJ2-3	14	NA	CASSLDYGGDTQYF	TGCGCCAGCAGCTTGGACTACGGGGGAGATACGCAGTATTTT
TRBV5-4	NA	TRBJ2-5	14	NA	CASSFRTNQETQYF	TGTGCCAGCAGCTTTAGGACAAACCAAGAGACCCAGTACTTC
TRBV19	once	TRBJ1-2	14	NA	CASSIPGSPRGYTF	TGTGCCAGTTCTATTCCCGGGTCACCACGGGGCTACACCTTC
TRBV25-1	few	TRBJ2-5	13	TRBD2	CASSVGTSGTQYF	TGTGCCAGCAGTGTTGGGACTAGCGGGACCCAGTACTTC
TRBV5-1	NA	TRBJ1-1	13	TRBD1	CASSLDRGSEAFF	TGCGCCAGCAGCTTGGACAGGGGGTCTGAAGCTTTCTTT
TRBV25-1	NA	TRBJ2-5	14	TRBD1	CASSYRGLGETQYF	TGTGCCAGCAGTTACAGGGGGTTGGGTGAGACCCAGTACTTC
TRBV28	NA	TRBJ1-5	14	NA	CASRFLAGAEPQHF	TGTGCCAGCAGATTCTTAGCAGGGGCCGAGCCCCAGCATTTT
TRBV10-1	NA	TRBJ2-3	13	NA	CASSESTTTTQYF	TGCGCCAGCAGTGAGTCGACTACGACTACGCAGTATTTT
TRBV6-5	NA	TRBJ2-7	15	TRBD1	CASNRGDRRTYEQYF	TGTGCCAGCAATAGAGGGGACAGGAGAACCTACGAGCAGTACTTC
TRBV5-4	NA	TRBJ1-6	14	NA	CASSQTVNNSPLHF	TGTGCCAGCAGCCAAACAGTTAATAATTCACCCCTCCACTTT
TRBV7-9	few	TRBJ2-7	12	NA	CASSSGLYEQYF	TGTGCCAGCAGCTCGGGACTCTACGAGCAGTACTTC